This T cell receptor (beta chain) was sequenced in a study of T cell responses to AZD1222 COVID-19 vaccine. Study results and caveats: Spike-specific TCR breadth and depth went up after people got two AZD1222 doses. The reported proportion of spike-specific TCRs targeting unmutated variant regions was nearly half. Baseline antibody screening turned up just 6 or 7 seropositive AZD1222 recipients.

V was clipped by 4 bases and J by 5 bases, with 15 bases between them. CDR3 length: 14 amino acids. CDR1 is SGHRS and CDR2 is YFSETQ in the germline V gene. Remarks on this clone: Its antigen is not known.

Generated by immunoSEQ multiplex PCR, the TCRdb table keeps only in-frame clones and is missing some. Of over 150,000 clones listed, over 80% are singletons. Source: peripheral blood, taken 28 days after the second dose of the MenACWY control vaccine. This clonotype originated in an adult who received the MenACWY meningococcal vaccine as a control. The V gene is TRBV5-1, the J gene TRBJ2-5; D may be TRBD1 or TRBD2 (6 bases each). As DNA, the CDR3 is TGCGCCAGCAGCGTGCCCGGGGGCGGGGAGACCCAGTACTTC. The encoded protein is CASSVPGGGETQYF.